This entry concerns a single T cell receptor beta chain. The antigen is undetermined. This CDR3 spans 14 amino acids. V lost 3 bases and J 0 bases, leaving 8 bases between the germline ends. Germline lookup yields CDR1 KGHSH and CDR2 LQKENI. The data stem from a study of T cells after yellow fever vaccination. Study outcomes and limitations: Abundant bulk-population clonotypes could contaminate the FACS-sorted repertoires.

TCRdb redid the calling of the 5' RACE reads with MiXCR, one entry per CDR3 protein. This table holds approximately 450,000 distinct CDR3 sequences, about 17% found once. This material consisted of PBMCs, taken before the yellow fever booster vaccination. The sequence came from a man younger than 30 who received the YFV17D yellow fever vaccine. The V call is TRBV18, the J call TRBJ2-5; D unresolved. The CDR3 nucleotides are TGTGCCAGCTCACCGCGAACAGACCAAGAGACCCAGTACTTC. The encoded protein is CASSPRTDQETQYF.